This T cell receptor beta chain was recovered during a study of post-analysis software for immune sequencing data. Study details: The disease courses covered relapsing-remitting, secondary progressive and progressive-relapsing multiple sclerosis.

With respect to this clonotype: What it binds is not known.

The study, taken as a whole, reports: Under the F measure, samples that were prepared in one batch clustered strongly together. Controls showed significantly higher normalized Chao1 diversity than did multiple sclerosis patients. Five or six TRBV segments, including TRBV5-6, TRBV5-1 and TRBV20-1, were more frequent in patients than controls.

V was clipped by 0 bases and J by 3 bases; unmatched bases: 9. The germline CDR1 and CDR2 sequences are SGHRS and YFSETQ. This CDR3 is 17 amino acids long. Unique molecular identifiers had been added to the TCR beta cDNA libraries. Each CDR3 protein gets one entry after TCRdb re-called the PCR reads with MiXCR. Of about 500,000 distinct CDR3 sequences listed, under 55% were seen once; the top ten hold roughly an eighth. This chain links TRBV5-1 with TRBJ2-3; TRBD2 agrees at 8 bases. What was sequenced was blood. The sequence was collected from a girl between 5 and 17 years old with multiple sclerosis. The CDR3: CASSLAGSGISTDTQYF. The CDR3 DNA sequence: TGCGCCAGCAGCTTGGCCGGTAGCGGGATCAGTACAGATACGCAGTATTTT.